These 15 T cell receptor beta chains were all obtained from the same sample, sequenced in a study of tumor and adjacent non-tumor tissue in lung cancer. The library came from three nested PCR rounds adapted from ARM-PCR protocols. TCRdb used MiXCR to reprocess the multiplex PCR reads, holding one entry per CDR3 protein. Counted here are 75,000 to 95,000 distinct CDR3 sequences, about 77% occurring once; the ten biggest clones make up about a fifth. RNA was extracted from bulk tissue without any cell sorting. The normal lung tissue was taken more than 3 cm from the tumor edge. The sample consisted of distant non-tumor lung tissue. These receptors came from a woman in her forties or fifties with non-small cell lung cancer.

Details on this clonotype: A read error may account for a junction end that differs from germline. This sequence joins TRBV5-1 and TRBJ2-3; D possibly uses TRBD1 or TRBD2 (6 bases each). CDR1 and CDR2 (germline): SGHRS, YFSETQ. CDR3 length equals 16 residues. The CDR3, as DNA: TGCGCCAGCAGCCCCGACGGAGGGGGGTCCACAGATACGAAGTATTTT. Translated, it gives CASSPDGGGSTDTKYF.

Regarding this clonotype: Germline is not matched at one junction end, which may reflect a read error. The chain links TRBV20-1 to TRBJ2-3; 11 positions match TRBD2. The CDR3 is 15 amino acids. Germline CDR1 and CDR2: DFQATT and SNEGSKA (reference sequence). CDR3 nucleotides: TGCAGTGCCTACGTAGCGGGAGGGGGCACAGTTACGCAGTATTTT. It yields the protein CSAYVAGGGTVTQYF.

As concerns this clonotype: It may be a read error: a sequence one base away is much more abundant. This chain links TRBV5-1 with TRBJ1-2, with 9 bases fitting TRBD1. The CDR3 spans 14 residues. Germline V gene lookup returns CDR1 SGHRS and CDR2 YFSETQ. This CDR3 reads CANSLVGQGNGYTF. CDR3 nucleotide sequence: TGCGCCAACAGCTTGGTGGGACAGGGAAATGGCTACACCTTC.

Details on this clonotype: One end of the junction varies from germline; a read error may be responsible. J is TRBJ2-2 and V is TRBV27, with D possibly TRBD2 on 6 matching bases. The CDR3 extends over 13 amino acids. CDR1 MNHEY and CDR2 SMNVEV come from the germline V gene (reference sequence). The CDR3 nucleotides are TGTGCCAGCAGCACGGGAGATGGTGGGGGGCTGTTTTTT. It encodes CASSTGDGGGLFF.

The table lists this clonotype with a few counts. Here the CDR3 reads CASSDHGAGETQYF. The CDR3 bases are TGTGCCAGCAGTGATCACGGGGCAGGAGAGACCCAGTACTTC. V gene TRBV2 combines with J gene TRBJ2-5, with D perhaps being TRBD1 or TRBD2 (5 bases each). The CDR3 spans 14 residues. The germline gives CDR1 SNHLY, CDR2 FYNNEI. The V end was cut by 3 bases, the J end by 4 bases, with 12 bases between. The full variable domain, rest sourced from reference TRBV2 and TRBJ2-5, is EPEVTQTPSHQVTQMGQEVILRCVPISNHLYFYWYRQILGQKVEFLVSFYNNEISEKSEIFDDQFSVERPDGSNFTLKIRSTKLEDSAMYFCASSDHGAGETQYFGPGTRLLVL.

A word on this clonotype: One junction end does not reproduce the germline sequence, and a read error may be involved. In nucleotides, the CDR3 is TGTGCCAGCAGACTGGGACTAGCAGTCACCGGGGAGCTGTCTTTT. This encodes CASRLGLAVTGELSF. This chain joins TRBV6-2 or TRBV6-3 and TRBJ2-2; 9 bases are shared with TRBD2. Germline values: CDR1 MNHEY, CDR2 SVGEGT. The CDR3 length is 15 residues.

The chain links TRBV7-9 to TRBJ2-2; D gene ambiguous. V was trimmed by 2 bases and J by 2 bases, leaving 6 bases between them. The CDR3 sequence is 14 residues long. Germline V gene sequence: CDR1 SEHNR, CDR2 FQNEAQ (reference sequence). The CDR3 is CASSLLLNTGELFF. In DNA form, the CDR3 reads TGTGCCAGCAGCTTACTACTCAACACCGGGGAGCTGTTTTTT.

A word on this clonotype: Mismatch with germline at one junction end may stem from a read error. The chain combines TRBV11-3 with TRBJ1-3; tentative D call: TRBD1 (6 bases). This CDR3 has 15 amino acids. Per the germline V gene, CDR1 is SGHNT and CDR2 is YENEEA. The CDR3 nucleotides read TGTGCCAACAGCTTTTCCGACGAGAGGGGGAACATCATATATTTT. This gives the protein CANSFSDERGNIIYF.

As to this clonotype: The conserved closing phenylalanine or tryptophan is absent in this CDR3, likely reflecting a read error. V usage is TRBV6-5 and J usage is TRBJ1-2, with D maybe TRBD1 (5 bases). Germline V lookup: CDR1 MNHEY, CDR2 SVGAGI. The CDR3 is 14 amino acids. Trimming cost V 0 bases and J 10 bases, with 15 bases left between them. The CDR3 is CASSYSPPRGDYTL. The CDR3 coding sequence is TGTGCCAGCAGTTACTCGCCCCCTAGGGGAGACTACACCTTA.

This clonotype has just one count. V usage is TRBV5-4 and J usage is TRBJ1-6; D unresolved. V shed 6 bases and J shed 7 bases, with 20 bases lying between them. The germline gives CDR1 SGHNT, CDR2 YYREEE (reference sequence). CDR3 length equals 16 residues. CDR3 in amino acids: CASIWLGARKNSPLHF. In nucleotides, the CDR3 is TGTGCCAGCATCTGGTTAGGAGCTCGAAAGAATTCACCCCTCCACTTT.

The chain combines TRBV20-1 with TRBJ2-7; 7 nucleotides match TRBD1. The CDR3 extends over 14 amino acids. CDR1 and CDR2 (germline): DFQATT, SNEGSKA (reference sequence). V shed 5 bases and J 9 bases; nucleotides not matched to a gene: 16. The CDR3 bases are TGCAGTGCTGCCGACGGGACAGAACAATCAGGGCAGTACTTC. Its translation is CSAADGTEQSGQYF.

This clonotype was seen just once. No conserved phenylalanine or tryptophan is present at the end of the CDR3, so a read error is the likely explanation. The CDR3 DNA follows: TGTGCCAGTAGTTTCCTTAGCGACACAGATACGCAGTATTCT. Its translation is CASSFLSDTDTQYS. This rearrangement joins TRBV28 to TRBJ2-3, with D possibly being TRBD2 (5 bases). This CDR3 has 14 residues. The germline CDR1 and CDR2 sequences are MDHEN and SYDVKM.

The genes are TRBV10-3 and TRBJ2-5; the D gene is possibly TRBD1 (5 bases). The CDR3 spans 13 residues. Germline CDR1 reads ENHRY; CDR2 reads SYGVKD. The CDR3 loop is CVTLTQGKETQYF. The CDR3 DNA follows: TGTGTCACTTTGACTCAGGGAAAAGAGACCCAGTACTTC.

The chain uses TRBV5-1 and TRBJ2-2; perhaps TRBD2 as D (6 bases). V was shortened by 4 bases and J by 7 bases, with 17 bases between the two germline ends. The CDR3 is 15 residues long. Germline V gives CDR1 SGHRS, CDR2 YFSETQ. The CDR3 sequence is CASSPQSGSSGELFF. The CDR3 DNA sequence: TGCGCCAGCAGCCCTCAAAGCGGGTCCAGCGGGGAGCTGTTTTTT.

A note on this clonotype: This may stem from a read error, because a much larger clone lies one nucleotide away. The gene calls are TRBV18 and TRBJ1-1, with 9 bases fitting TRBD1. The germline V gene encodes CDR1 KGHSH and CDR2 LQKENI. The CDR3 is 14 amino acids. DNA of the CDR3: TGTCCCAGCTCACTCGGACAGGGGTTAACTGAAGCTTTCTTT. Translated: CPSSLGQGLTEAFF.